This section outlines one TCR beta chain sequence together with its context. The antigen this receptor binds is unknown. No much larger clone is present one base from it, and per-base qualities are unavailable. The CDR3 regions of human TCRbeta chains were subjected to immunosequencing. Per the authors' processing: Repertoire TCRs were checked for matches against a reference library of SARS-CoV-2-specific TCRs that had been generated using the MIRA antigen-specificity platform. Breadth was defined as the fraction of unique TCRs that were SARS-CoV-2-associated, and depth was defined as the fraction of total T cells that were SARS-CoV-2-associated. Each spike-specific TCR was assigned to its reactive spike region and to a CD4 or CD8 class using the MIRA data. Log10-transformed breadth and depth values were compared by one-way ANOVA with Sidak's multiple comparisons tests. This immuneACCESS table, as held by TCRdb, lists in-frame sequences with V and J called but not all clones. Of the missing ones, under half trace to an unresolved V gene in checked studies; the others have no known cause. V and J calls and clone size are as listed in that table; D and trimming were resolved from the DNA. The sample table lists some 50,000 clones, approximately 84% of them with a count of one. Of the sample, more than 20% is held by the ten largest clones.

The CDR3 spans 13 residues, from the cysteine through the phenylalanine. Only CDR3 DNA is held: 39 bases, read in frame from base 1. These data originate in a study of T cell responses to AZD1222 COVID-19 vaccine (dated by TCRdb to the early 2020s). Describing the broader study: AZD1222 recipients with second doses at about 4 weeks or about 12 weeks were pooled, because spike-specific TCR depth and breadth did not differ between schedules. Enrollment into the trials was organized by age into subgroups of 18-55, 56-69 and 70-plus years, and those subgroups contained roughly 140, 27 and 60 TCR-sequenced participants, respectively. A total of approximately 250 trial participants underwent TCR sequencing, of whom under 220 had received two doses of AZD1222 and approximately 26 had received two doses of the MenACWY control vaccine. The study at large found these results: Participants were mostly white British, with more females than males. The authors suggested clonal diversity may have been underestimated. The vaccine-associated CD4 TCRs covered the entire spike protein, and the dominant responses fell in regions 160-218 and 743-854. Reportedly, close to half of the unique spike-specific TCRs recognized epitopes lying outside the regions that are mutated in the B.1.351 and B.1.1.7 variants. Because no day 14 peak-response samples were available, the repertoires could be characterized only after the peak T cell response. After two AZD1222 doses, spike-specific TCR breadth and depth were significantly higher than at day 0 and than in MenACWY recipients. The 56-69-year group was small, and its depth increase did not reach significance, likely because of low power. Conclusions about previously exposed vaccinees were limited because only six or seven AZD1222 recipients were SARS-CoV-2 seropositive at baseline.

What the time point label conveys for this sample: baseline before first vaccination. Vaccinee samples came from UK trials COV001 and COV002, including a single-blind randomized controlled phase 2/3 trial of AZD1222 (ChAdOx1 nCoV-19) in healthy adults. For TCRbeta chain sequencing, PBMC samples were collected from trial participants at day 0 and at day 28 after the second dose. This TCR was sampled from an adult in good health. Recombination connected TRBV21-1 to TRBJ1-2. TRBV21-1 is assigned pseudogene status. Here the sequenced sample was peripheral blood, taken on day 0 of AZD1222 vaccination. The CDR3 region: CASIPGGLYGYTF. The DNA sequence follows: TGTGCCAGCATCCCGGGGGGTCTCTATGGCTACACCTTC.